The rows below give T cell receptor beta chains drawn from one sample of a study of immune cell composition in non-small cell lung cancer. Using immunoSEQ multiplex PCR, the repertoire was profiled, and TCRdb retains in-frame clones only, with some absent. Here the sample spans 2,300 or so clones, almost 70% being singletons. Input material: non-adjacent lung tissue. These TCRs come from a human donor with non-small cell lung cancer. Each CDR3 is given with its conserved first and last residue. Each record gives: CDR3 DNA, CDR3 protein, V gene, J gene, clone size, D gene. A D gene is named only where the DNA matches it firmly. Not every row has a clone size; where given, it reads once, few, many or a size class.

CDR3nt: TGTGCCAGCAGTGGCGAGGGTCTAGCTAATGAAAAACTGTTTTTT; CDR3aa: CASSGEGLANEKLFF; v_gene: TRBV5-6; j_gene: TRBJ1-4; abundance: -; d_gene: -
CDR3nt: TGTGCCAGCAGCCTAGACCCCACTAGCGTCGAGACCCAGTACTTC; CDR3aa: CASSLDPTSVETQYF; v_gene: TRBV4-2; j_gene: TRBJ2-5; abundance: -; d_gene: TRBD2
CDR3nt: TGTGCCAGCAGCCAGGGGGCAGATACGCAGTATTTT; CDR3aa: CASSQGADTQYF; v_gene: TRBV25-1; j_gene: TRBJ2-3; abundance: -; d_gene: TRBD1
CDR3nt: TGTGCCAGTAGTATAGGGGCAGGACAGGGAACCTACGAGCAGTACTTC; CDR3aa: CASSIGAGQGTYEQYF; v_gene: TRBV19; j_gene: TRBJ2-7; abundance: large; d_gene: TRBD1
CDR3nt: TGTGCCAGCAGTGAAACCCATTGGGCGGGACGGCCGAACACTGAAGCTTTCTTT; CDR3aa: CASSETHWAGRPNTEAFF; v_gene: TRBV25-1; j_gene: TRBJ1-1; abundance: -; d_gene: -
CDR3nt: TGTGCCAGCACTCCGGGACTAGCCTCCTACGAGCAGTACTTC; CDR3aa: CASTPGLASYEQYF; v_gene: TRBV6-1; j_gene: TRBJ2-7; abundance: -; d_gene: TRBD2
CDR3nt: TGTGCCAGCACCCACATCACAGATACGCAGTATTTT; CDR3aa: CASTHITDTQYF; v_gene: TRBV2; j_gene: TRBJ2-3; abundance: -; d_gene: -
CDR3nt: TGTGCCAGCAGTGCCGGGACTACAACCACAGATACGCAGTATTTT; CDR3aa: CASSAGTTTTDTQYF; v_gene: TRBV28; j_gene: TRBJ2-3; abundance: -; d_gene: TRBD2
CDR3nt: TGTGCCAGTAGTGGGACAGGGTCGGATGGCTACACCTTC; CDR3aa: CASSGTGSDGYTF; v_gene: TRBV19; j_gene: TRBJ1-2; abundance: -; d_gene: TRBD1
CDR3nt: TGTGCCTGGAGTCCCCGAGACAGATTGAACACTGAAGCTTTCTTT; CDR3aa: CAWSPRDRLNTEAFF; v_gene: TRBV30; j_gene: TRBJ1-1; abundance: -; d_gene: -
CDR3nt: TGTGCCTGGAGTCCTACCCCGGGACTAATGGAGACCCAGTACTTC; CDR3aa: CAWSPTPGLMETQYF; v_gene: TRBV30; j_gene: TRBJ2-5; abundance: -; d_gene: TRBD2
CDR3nt: TGTGCCAGCAGCAACCGGGACACCTACGAGCAGTACTTC; CDR3aa: CASSNRDTYEQYF; v_gene: TRBV7-2; j_gene: TRBJ2-7; abundance: -; d_gene: -
CDR3nt: TGTGCCAGCAGCTTAGCGCTCGCGGGGGGAGAGACCCAGTACTTC; CDR3aa: CASSLALAGGETQYF; v_gene: TRBV7-2; j_gene: TRBJ2-5; abundance: -; d_gene: TRBD2
CDR3nt: TGTGCCAGCAGTTTATCCGGGGGGAGGAACACTGAAGCTTTCTTT; CDR3aa: CASSLSGGRNTEAFF; v_gene: TRBV28; j_gene: TRBJ1-1; abundance: -; d_gene: -
CDR3nt: TGTGCCAGCAGCTTAGGGTCGCGGGATTGGAATTCACCCCTCCACTTT; CDR3aa: CASSLGSRDWNSPLHF; v_gene: TRBV7-6; j_gene: TRBJ1-6; abundance: -; d_gene: -
CDR3nt: TGCGCCAGCAGTGTTTCAGGGGCTGAACACAATGAGCAGTTCTTC; CDR3aa: CASSVSGAEHNEQFF; v_gene: TRBV10-1; j_gene: TRBJ2-1; abundance: -; d_gene: -
CDR3nt: TGTGCCAGTACAGGTGTTGGGGCGACCGGGGAGCTGTTTTTT; CDR3aa: CASTGVGATGELFF; v_gene: TRBV19; j_gene: TRBJ2-2; abundance: -; d_gene: -
CDR3nt: TGTGCCAGCAGTACACAAAGGGGACCCCTCCACTTT; CDR3aa: CASSTQRGPLHF; v_gene: TRBV28; j_gene: TRBJ1-6; abundance: -; d_gene: -
CDR3nt: TGTGCCAGCAGCTCAACAACTAGGGATACGCAGTATTTT; CDR3aa: CASSSTTRDTQYF; v_gene: TRBV7-2; j_gene: TRBJ2-3; abundance: -; d_gene: -
CDR3nt: TGCGCCAGCAGTGAGAGTCGGGAGACCCAGTACTTC; CDR3aa: CASSESRETQYF; v_gene: TRBV10-1; j_gene: TRBJ2-5; abundance: -; d_gene: -
CDR3nt: TGCGCCAGCAGCCAAGGGGAGGATCTCTCCTACGAGCAGTACTTC; CDR3aa: CASSQGEDLSYEQYF; v_gene: TRBV4-1; j_gene: TRBJ2-7; abundance: -; d_gene: -
CDR3nt: TGTGCCAGCTACCGTCGGGGGATCGACGAGCAGTACTTC; CDR3aa: CASYRRGIDEQYF; v_gene: TRBV28; j_gene: TRBJ2-7; abundance: -; d_gene: -
CDR3nt: TGTGCCAGCAGCGTAGGGGGCGCGATGGGCACTGAAGCTTTCTTT; CDR3aa: CASSVGGAMGTEAFF; v_gene: TRBV9; j_gene: TRBJ1-1; abundance: -; d_gene: -
CDR3nt: TGTGCCAGAAGCCCTGGACAGGGAGAGAGGACATATACGCAGTATTTT; CDR3aa: CARSPGQGERTYTQYF; v_gene: TRBV5-3; j_gene: TRBJ2-3; abundance: -; d_gene: TRBD1
CDR3nt: TGTGCCAGCAGTCGAAACTATATCACTGAAGCTTTCTTT; CDR3aa: CASSRNYITEAFF; v_gene: TRBV7-2; j_gene: TRBJ1-1; abundance: -; d_gene: -
CDR3nt: TGCAGCGTTGATGGCCGCGATTTCGGACTAGCGACCGACGAGCAGTACTTC; CDR3aa: CSVDGRDFGLATDEQYF; v_gene: TRBV29-1; j_gene: TRBJ2-7; abundance: few; d_gene: TRBD2